This T cell receptor (beta chain) came from a study of T cells in Graves' hyperthyroidism and ophthalmopathy. It was 10 ml of fresh peripheral blood that supplied the PBMCs. The CDR3 runs 15 residues. Germline V lookup: CDR1 SGHAT, CDR2 FQNNGV. V was clipped by 4 bases and J by 8 bases; unmatched bases: 13. Authors of the study amplified TCR beta CDR3 regions from RNA transcripts. HTBI primers were employed in a first-round RT-PCR of the TCR CDR3. From the multiplex PCR reads, TCRdb called clonotypes with MiXCR, one entry per CDR3 protein. The table shows approximately 570,000 distinct CDR3 sequences, with around 20% occurring only once. Worth noting for this clonotype: Being one base from a much bigger clone, this may be a read error.

This receptor was obtained from a middle-aged man with Graves' ophthalmopathy. The V call is TRBV11-2, the J call TRBJ2-7, with 8 bases identical to TRBD2. Material: blood. The chain's CDR3 is CASSWSSGREYKQYF. CDR3 in DNA: TGTGCCAGCAGCTGGTCCAGCGGGAGAGAGTACAAGCAGTACTTC.